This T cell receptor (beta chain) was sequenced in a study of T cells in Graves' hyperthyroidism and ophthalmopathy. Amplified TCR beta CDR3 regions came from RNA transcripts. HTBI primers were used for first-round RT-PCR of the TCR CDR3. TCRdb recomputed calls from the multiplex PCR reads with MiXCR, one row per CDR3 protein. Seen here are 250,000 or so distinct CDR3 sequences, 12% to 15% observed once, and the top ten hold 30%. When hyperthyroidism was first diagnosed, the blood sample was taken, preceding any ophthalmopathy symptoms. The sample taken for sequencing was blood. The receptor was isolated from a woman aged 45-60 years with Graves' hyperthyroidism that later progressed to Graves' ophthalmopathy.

Written as DNA, the CDR3 is TGTGCCAGCAGCGACCGGACTTTTACAGATACGCAGTATTTT. Translated: CASSDRTFTDTQYF. The V gene is TRBV9, the J gene TRBJ2-3; D is possibly TRBD2 (5 bases). Trimming took 3 bases from V and 3 from J, leaving 11 bases between them. Germline CDR1 and CDR2: SGDLS and YYNGEE. The CDR3 loop spans 14 amino acids.